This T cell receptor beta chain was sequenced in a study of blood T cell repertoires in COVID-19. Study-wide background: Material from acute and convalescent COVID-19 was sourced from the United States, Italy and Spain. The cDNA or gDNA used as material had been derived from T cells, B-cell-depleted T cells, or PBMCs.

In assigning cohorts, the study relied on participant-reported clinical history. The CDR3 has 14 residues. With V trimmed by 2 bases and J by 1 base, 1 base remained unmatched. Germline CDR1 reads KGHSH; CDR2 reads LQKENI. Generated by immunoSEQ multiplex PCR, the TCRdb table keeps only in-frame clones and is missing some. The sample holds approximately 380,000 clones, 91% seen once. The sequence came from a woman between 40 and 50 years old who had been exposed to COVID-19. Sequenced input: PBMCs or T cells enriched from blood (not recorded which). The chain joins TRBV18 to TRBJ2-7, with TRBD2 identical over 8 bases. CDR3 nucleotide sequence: TGTGCCAGCTCACCAGGGACTAGATCCTACGAGCAGTACTTC. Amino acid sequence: CASSPGTRSYEQYF.